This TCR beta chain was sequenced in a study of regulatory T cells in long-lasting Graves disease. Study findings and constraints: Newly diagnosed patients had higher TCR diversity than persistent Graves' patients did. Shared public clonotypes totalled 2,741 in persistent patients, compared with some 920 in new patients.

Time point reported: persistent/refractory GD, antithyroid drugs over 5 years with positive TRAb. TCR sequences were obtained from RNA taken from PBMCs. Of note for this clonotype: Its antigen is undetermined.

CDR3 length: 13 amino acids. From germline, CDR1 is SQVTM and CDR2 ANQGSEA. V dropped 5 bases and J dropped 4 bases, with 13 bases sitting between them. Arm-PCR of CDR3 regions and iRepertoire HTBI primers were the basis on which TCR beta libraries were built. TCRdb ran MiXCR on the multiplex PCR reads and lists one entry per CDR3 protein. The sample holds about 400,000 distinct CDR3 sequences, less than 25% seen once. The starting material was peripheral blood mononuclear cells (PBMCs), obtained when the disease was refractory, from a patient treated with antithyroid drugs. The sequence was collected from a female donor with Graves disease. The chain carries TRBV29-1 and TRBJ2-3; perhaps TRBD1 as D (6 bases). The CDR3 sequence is CSVKDSPSDTQYF. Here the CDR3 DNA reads TGCAGCGTTAAGGACAGCCCCTCAGATACGCAGTATTTT.